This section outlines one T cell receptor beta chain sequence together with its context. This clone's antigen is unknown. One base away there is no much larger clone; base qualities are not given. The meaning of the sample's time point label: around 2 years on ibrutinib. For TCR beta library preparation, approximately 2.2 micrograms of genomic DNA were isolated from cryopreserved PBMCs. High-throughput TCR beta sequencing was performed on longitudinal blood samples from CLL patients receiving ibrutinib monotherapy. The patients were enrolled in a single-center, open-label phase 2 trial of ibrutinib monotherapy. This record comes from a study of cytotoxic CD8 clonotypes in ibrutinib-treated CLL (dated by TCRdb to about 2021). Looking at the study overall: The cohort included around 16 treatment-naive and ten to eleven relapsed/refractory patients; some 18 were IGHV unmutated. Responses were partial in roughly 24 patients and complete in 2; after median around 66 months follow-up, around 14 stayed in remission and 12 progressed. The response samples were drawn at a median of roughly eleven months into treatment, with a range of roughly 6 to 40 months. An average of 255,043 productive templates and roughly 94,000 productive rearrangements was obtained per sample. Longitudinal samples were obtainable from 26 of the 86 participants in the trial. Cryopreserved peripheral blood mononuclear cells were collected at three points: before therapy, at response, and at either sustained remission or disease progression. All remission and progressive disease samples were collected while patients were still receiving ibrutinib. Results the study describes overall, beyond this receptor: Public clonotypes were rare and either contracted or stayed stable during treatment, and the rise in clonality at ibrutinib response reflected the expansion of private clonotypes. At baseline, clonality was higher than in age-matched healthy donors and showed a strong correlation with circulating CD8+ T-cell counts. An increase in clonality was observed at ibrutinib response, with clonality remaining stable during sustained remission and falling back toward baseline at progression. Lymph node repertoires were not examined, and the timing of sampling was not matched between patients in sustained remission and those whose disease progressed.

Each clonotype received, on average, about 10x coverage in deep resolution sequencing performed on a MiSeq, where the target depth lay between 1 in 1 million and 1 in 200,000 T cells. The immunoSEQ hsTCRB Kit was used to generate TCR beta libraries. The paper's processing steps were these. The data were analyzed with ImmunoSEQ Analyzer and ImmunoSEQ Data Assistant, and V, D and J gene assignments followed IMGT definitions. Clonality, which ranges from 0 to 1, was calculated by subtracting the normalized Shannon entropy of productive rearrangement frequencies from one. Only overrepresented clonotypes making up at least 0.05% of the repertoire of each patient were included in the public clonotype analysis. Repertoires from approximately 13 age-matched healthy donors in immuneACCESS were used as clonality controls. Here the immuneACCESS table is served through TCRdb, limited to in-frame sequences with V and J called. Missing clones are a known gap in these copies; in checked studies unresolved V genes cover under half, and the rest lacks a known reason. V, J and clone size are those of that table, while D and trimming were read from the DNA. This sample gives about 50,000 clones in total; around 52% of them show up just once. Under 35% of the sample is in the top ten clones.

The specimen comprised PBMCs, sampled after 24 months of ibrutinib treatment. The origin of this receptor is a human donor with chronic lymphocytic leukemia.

The CDR3 protein: CASSHLSGTGSDTQYF. The nucleotides read TGCGCCAGCAGTCACCTCTCCGGGACAGGGTCAGATACGCAGTATTTT. The sequence links TRBV5-1 to TRBJ2-3; 9 junctional bases match TRBD1. The germline V gene yields SGHRS for CDR1 and YFSETQ for CDR2. The CDR3 numbers 16 residues from cysteine through phenylalanine. Only the CDR3 portion is preserved as DNA: 48 bases, with reading frame beginning at the first base. Trimming takes 5 bases off V and 4 bases off J; junction bases not matched to a gene: 11.